This T cell receptor (beta chain) was documented in a study of cytomegalovirus exposure and HLA in healthy donors. The PCR used 60 Vbeta and 13 Jbeta primers. Clones were read by immunoSEQ multiplex PCR, and TCRdb kept only the in-frame ones, dropping some. The sample lists approximately 97,000 clones, 73% occurring once. This TCR derives from a man aged 35 to 55 in good health and CMV-seronegative. The sample consisted of PBMCs.

Here the CDR3 reads CASSGQGSPSNTEAFF. The CDR3 DNA reads TGTGCCAGCAGCGGGCAGGGGAGCCCCTCGAACACTGAAGCTTTCTTT. V is TRBV5-4 and J is TRBJ1-1, with a weak D call TRBD1 (6 bases). This CDR3 has 16 amino acids. Trimming stripped 4 bases from V and 1 base from J, with 17 bases between. The germline gives CDR1 SGHNT, CDR2 YYREEE (reference sequence).